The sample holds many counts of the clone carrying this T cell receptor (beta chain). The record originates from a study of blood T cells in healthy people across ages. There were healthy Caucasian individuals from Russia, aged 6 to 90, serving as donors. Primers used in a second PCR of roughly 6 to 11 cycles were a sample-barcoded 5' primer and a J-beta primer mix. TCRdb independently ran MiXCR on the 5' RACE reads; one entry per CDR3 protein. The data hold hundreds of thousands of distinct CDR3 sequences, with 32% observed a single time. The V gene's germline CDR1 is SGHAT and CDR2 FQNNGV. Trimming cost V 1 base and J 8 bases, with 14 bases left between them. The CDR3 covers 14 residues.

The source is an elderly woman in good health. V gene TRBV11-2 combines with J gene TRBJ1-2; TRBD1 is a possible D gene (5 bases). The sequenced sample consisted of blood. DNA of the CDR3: TGTGCCAGCAGCTTAGTGCGTCGGAGGGGCGGCTACACCTTC. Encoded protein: CASSLVRRRGGYTF.